This T cell receptor beta chain was obtained from a study of blood T cell repertoires in COVID-19 (dated by TCRdb to between 2020 and 2021). Turning to the overall study: Collaborator samples came from the United States, Italy and Spain and covered acute and convalescent phases of COVID-19. Where available, HLA class I and class II types were obtained from metadata supplied by the sample provider rather than from assay-based typing. Samples came from the ongoing ImmuneRACE study (first 160 participants) plus 1,254 subjects from 6 global collaborators. A freely available public database, intended as a resource for researchers studying the immune response to SARS-CoV-2, is where the repertoires were released. The dataset comprised deeply sampled blood TCRbeta repertoires from subjects exposed to, actively infected with, or recovered from COVID-19. The prospective study material was composed of cDNA or gDNA derived from T cells, B-cell-depleted T cells, or PBMCs. Sample metadata almost always included a de-identified subject ID, COVID-19 status, age in years and sex. Overall results and qualifications from the work: The amount of clinical and demographic metadata varied by source and participant and was provided uncurated.

Collaborating institutions collected whole blood in K2EDTA tubes following their own protocols. For TCRbeta analysis, collaborators shipped samples as frozen whole blood, isolated PBMCs, or DNA extracted from either of those sample types. From the cysteine through the phenylalanine, the CDR3 covers 13 amino acids. Only the CDR3 DNA is retained, 39 bases long and in frame from the first base. In the case of this clone: Its cognate antigen has yet to be identified. Base qualities are not recorded, but no much larger clone differs from it by a single base.

The immunoSEQ Assay, a bias-controlled multiplex PCR, was used to amplify TCRbeta CDR3 regions from genomic DNA. As for how the authors treated the data: The number of nucleated cells in each sample was estimated by amplification of reference gene primers within the assay. To quantify the absolute abundance of each unique TCRbeta CDR3 rearrangement, sequence reads were collapsed and filtered. For each sample, productive Simpson clonality was calculated as the square root of Simpson's diversity index over productive rearrangements. TCRdb's version of the immuneACCESS table is confined to in-frame rearrangements and falls short of the full clone set. An unresolved V gene accounts for under half of the shortfall where checked; the remainder is of unknown origin. That table furnishes V, J and clone size, whereas the DNA furnished D and trimming. The sample contains approximately 230,000 clones, roughly 83% of them found a single time. The top ten clonotypes cover roughly 9.8% of the sample.

Input material: peripheral blood. The receptor chain draws on TRBV21-1 and TRBJ1-2; TRBD1, the D gene given by the table, was not confirmed from the DNA. TRBV21-1 is annotated as a pseudogene. This receptor was obtained from a man aged 80 or over with acute or convalescent COVID-19. For the CDR3, the sequence is CASSLTDPYGYTF. The nucleotide sequence reads as follows: TGTGCCAGCAGCTTGACAGACCCCTATGGCTACACCTTC.